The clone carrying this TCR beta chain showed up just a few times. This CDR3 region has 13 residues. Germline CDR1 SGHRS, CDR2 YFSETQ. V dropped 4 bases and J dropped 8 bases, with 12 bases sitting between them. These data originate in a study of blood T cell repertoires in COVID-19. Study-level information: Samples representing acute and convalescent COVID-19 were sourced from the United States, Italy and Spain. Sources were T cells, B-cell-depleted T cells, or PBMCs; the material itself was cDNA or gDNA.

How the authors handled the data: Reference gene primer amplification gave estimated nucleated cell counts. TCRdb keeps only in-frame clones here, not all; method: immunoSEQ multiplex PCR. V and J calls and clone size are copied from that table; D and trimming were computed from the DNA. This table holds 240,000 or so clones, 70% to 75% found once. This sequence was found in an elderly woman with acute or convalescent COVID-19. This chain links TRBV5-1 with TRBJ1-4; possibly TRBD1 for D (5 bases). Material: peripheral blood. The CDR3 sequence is CASSLEKGEKLFF. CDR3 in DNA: TGCGCCAGCAGCCTGGAGAAGGGGGAAAAACTGTTTTTT.